Detailed here is one TCR beta chain. This record comes from a study of technical replicates of blood from a handful of donors. Only in-frame clones appear in the TCRdb table, and some are missing; sequencing was by immunoSEQ multiplex PCR. The table has tens of thousands of clones, approximately 92% seen once. Germline CDR1 is SGHTA and CDR2 is FQGTGA. The V end lost 1 base, the J end lost 4 bases, and 9 bases lay between the germline ends. The CDR3 extends over 14 amino acids. Sequencing used PBMCs. This rearrangement joins TRBV7-3 to TRBJ2-3; no firm D call. This TCR was recovered from a human donor in good health. Some clones in this sample may be carry-over from other donors' samples. The CDR3 loop is CASSLSILADTQYF. The CDR3 DNA follows: TGTGCCAGCAGCTTAAGTATCCTAGCAGATACGCAGTATTTT.